One and the same sample provided the 15 T cell receptor beta chains below, sequenced in a study of T cells in localized non-small cell lung cancer. TCRdb's table, derived via immunoSEQ multiplex PCR, lists solely in-frame clones and lacks some. Among roughly 76,000 clones, less than 85% were seen once, and the ten largest hold 15% to 20%. The sequencing here drew on PBMCs, taken before any cancer treatment. All receptors derive from a man aged 40 to 70 with stage II squamous cell lung carcinoma.

The rearrangement uses TRBV5-6 and TRBJ1-2, with 8 bases matching TRBD1. The CDR3 sequence is 14 residues long. The ends lost 4 bases at V and 5 bases at J; junction bases unmatched: 7. Germline CDR1 SGHDT, CDR2 YYEEEE. The CDR3 loop is CASSPRTGRYGYTF. CDR3 in DNA: TGTGCCAGCAGCCCTAGGACAGGGCGGTATGGCTACACCTTC.

This chain joins TRBV5-5 and TRBJ1-1; D is unresolved. Germline V gene sequence: CDR1 SGHKS, CDR2 YYEKEE (reference sequence). The CDR3 totals 12 residues. The V end lost 1 base, the J end lost 1 base, and 2 bases lay between the germline ends. CDR3 in DNA: TGTGCCAGCAGCTTGCGGAACACTGAAGCTTTCTTT. Translated: CASSLRNTEAFF.

This clone was detected only once. The chain combines TRBV18 with TRBJ1-6, with 9 bases identical to TRBD1. CDR3 length: 14 residues. Germline trimming cut 3 bases from V and 9 bases from J; bases unmatched to any gene: 3. Germline-derived CDR1 and CDR2 are KGHSH and LQKENI. CDR3 in amino acids: CASSPDRGFSPLHF. The CDR3 coding sequence is TGTGCCAGCTCACCGGACAGGGGTTTTTCACCCCTCCACTTT.

In its sample, this clone was seen once. This sequence joins TRBV29-1 and TRBJ1-2, with D hard to call. In germline, CDR1 is SQVTM, CDR2 ANQGSEA. CDR3 length: 13 residues. V shed 6 bases and J shed 2 bases, with 13 bases lying between them. Here the CDR3 reads CSVAPRINYGYTF. The CDR3 bases are TGCAGCGTCGCCCCACGGATAAACTATGGCTACACCTTC.

The V call is TRBV5-4, the J call TRBJ1-1, with 8 bases aligning to TRBD1. CDR3 length: 15 residues. The J segment lost 1 base and the V segment lost 2 bases, leaving 4 bases of the junction unmatched. Per germline, CDR1 SGHNT and CDR2 YYREEE (reference sequence). CDR3 region: CASSFGGQANTEAFF. The DNA for the CDR3 is TGTGCCAGCAGCTTTGGGGGACAGGCGAACACTGAAGCTTTCTTT.

The V call is TRBV30, the J call TRBJ2-3, with D perhaps matching TRBD2 (6 bases). The CDR3 totals 13 residues. Looked up from germline, CDR1 is GTSNPN and CDR2 is SVGIG (reference sequence). The germline V and J ends were trimmed by 3 bases and 3 bases, with 10 bases remaining between them. CDR3 protein: CAWRGGKTDTQYF. CDR3 coding DNA: TGTGCCTGGAGGGGCGGGAAAACAGATACGCAGTATTTT.

This chain connects TRBV25-1 to TRBJ1-1, with TRBD1 as a possible D gene (5 bases). V was trimmed by 6 bases and J by 0 bases, leaving 8 bases between them. The CDR3 covers 13 residues. CDR1 MGHDK and CDR2 SYGVNS come from the germline V gene. The CDR3 coding sequence is TGTGCCAGCAGGGGGGTTATGAACACTGAAGCTTTCTTT. Encoded protein: CASRGVMNTEAFF.

This clone was seen a few times. The chain joins TRBV18 to TRBJ2-4; TRBD2 might be the D (5 bases). V was shortened by 3 bases and J by 0 bases, with 9 bases between the two germline ends. CDR1 is KGHSH, CDR2 LQKENI, per germline. This CDR3 comprises 15 residues. The CDR3 region has the DNA TGTGCCAGCTCACCCCAAGGACTAGCCAAAAACATTCAGTACTTC. Protein: CASSPQGLAKNIQYF.

V gene TRBV7-3 combines with J gene TRBJ2-2; 12 nucleotides align to TRBD1. The CDR3 totals 15 residues. Germline lookup yields CDR1 SGHTA and CDR2 FQGTGA. V lost 5 bases to trimming and J lost 7 bases; unmatched junction nucleotides: 5. The CDR3: CASSTGQGAVGELFF. CDR3 in DNA: TGTGCCAGCAGCACGGGACAGGGGGCCGTCGGGGAGCTGTTTTTT.

There are a few counts of this clone. The gene calls are TRBV11-1 and TRBJ2-2; D is unclear. The CDR3 has 14 amino acids. V was trimmed by 2 bases and J by 1 base, leaving 5 bases between them. Germline lookup yields CDR1 SGHAT and CDR2 FQDESV (reference sequence). For the CDR3, the DNA is TGTGCCAGCAGCTTATTACGGAACACCGGGGAGCTGTTTTTT. This gives the protein CASSLLRNTGELFF. Combining the CDR3 with reference TRBV11-1 and TRBJ2-2 gives the whole variable domain EAEVAQSPRYKITEKSQAVAFWCDPISGHATLYWYRQILGQGPELLVQFQDESVVDDSQLPKDRFSAERLKGVDSTLKIQPAELGDSAMYLCASSLLRNTGELFFGEGSRLTVL.

This clone was seen a few times. V usage is TRBV5-1 and J usage is TRBJ1-6, with D maybe TRBD1 (6 bases). Germline values: CDR1 SGHRS, CDR2 YFSETQ. The germline V and J ends were trimmed by 3 bases and 6 bases, with 13 bases remaining between them. CDR3 length equals 15 residues. The CDR3 spells CASSSDGQSNSPLHF. The CDR3 bases are TGCGCCAGCAGCTCCGATGGACAGAGTAATTCACCCCTCCACTTT.

The chain is built from TRBV9 and TRBJ2-2; no reliable D call. V lost 4 bases to trimming and J lost 3 bases, with 16 bases between them. This CDR3 has 16 amino acids. Germline CDR1 reads SGDLS; CDR2 reads YYNGEE. CDR3 bases: TGTGCCAGCAGCCTCACCGGGTCGACGCACACCGGGGAGCTGTTTTTT. This translates into CASSLTGSTHTGELFF. The variable domain in full, with the rest retrieved from reference TRBV9 and TRBJ2-2, is DSGVTQTPKHLITATGQRVTLRCSPRSGDLSVYWYQQSLDQGLQFLIQYYNGEERAKGNILERFSAQQFPDLHSELNLSSLELGDSALYFCASSLTGSTHTGELFFGEGSRLTVL.

The chain is built from TRBV19 and TRBJ2-7, with D maybe TRBD1 (6 bases). V shed 6 bases and J shed 0 bases, with 15 bases lying between them. The CDR3 loop spans 15 amino acids. Looked up from germline, CDR1 is LNHDA and CDR2 is SQIVND (reference sequence). The CDR3 sequence: CASRAGQWGSYEQYF. The CDR3 nucleotides are TGTGCCAGTAGGGCTGGACAGTGGGGCTCCTACGAGCAGTACTTC.

The chain carries TRBV9 and TRBJ2-7; perhaps TRBD2 as D (5 bases). The CDR3 totals 13 residues. V was clipped by 4 bases and J by 4 bases, with 12 bases between them. Looked up from germline, CDR1 is SGDLS and CDR2 is YYNGEE. CDR3 loop: CASSRGGEYEQYF. The CDR3 DNA reads TGTGCCAGCAGCCGAGGAGGAGAATACGAGCAGTACTTC.

The sample holds a few counts of this clone. V gene TRBV7-2 combines with J gene TRBJ1-5; 8 bases line up with TRBD1. Trimming removed 5 bases from V and 2 bases from J; junction bases left unmatched: 8. Germline lookup yields CDR1 SGHTA and CDR2 FQGNSA. There are 16 residues in the CDR3. DNA for the CDR3: TGTGCCAGCAGCCCACCTACGACAGGGGGCAATCAGCCCCAGCATTTT. Residues: CASSPPTTGGNQPQHF.